A single TCR beta chain is shown here with its context. Its specificity is unknown. For both chains, the TCRalpha and TCRbeta cDNA went through two nested PCRs of about 17 and 10 cycles. TCRdb reanalyzed the 5' RACE reads, giving one entry per CDR3 protein sequence and no DNA. Here the sample table reports approximately 340,000 distinct CDR3 sequences. The data stem from a study of monozygotic twins with inflammatory bowel disease. Study results and caveats: Researchers were unable to tell different T cell subtypes apart.

Germline V gene sequence: CDR1 DFQATT, CDR2 SNEGSKA (reference sequence). The CDR3 length is 14 residues. Input material: blood. The chain links TRBV20-1 to TRBJ2-1; checking the TCRdb D call of TRBD2 is not possible without DNA. The TCR sequence derives from a human donor with ulcerative colitis or Crohn's disease, or a healthy co-twin of an affected twin (not recorded which). The CDR3 reads CSAREVAGVWEQFF.